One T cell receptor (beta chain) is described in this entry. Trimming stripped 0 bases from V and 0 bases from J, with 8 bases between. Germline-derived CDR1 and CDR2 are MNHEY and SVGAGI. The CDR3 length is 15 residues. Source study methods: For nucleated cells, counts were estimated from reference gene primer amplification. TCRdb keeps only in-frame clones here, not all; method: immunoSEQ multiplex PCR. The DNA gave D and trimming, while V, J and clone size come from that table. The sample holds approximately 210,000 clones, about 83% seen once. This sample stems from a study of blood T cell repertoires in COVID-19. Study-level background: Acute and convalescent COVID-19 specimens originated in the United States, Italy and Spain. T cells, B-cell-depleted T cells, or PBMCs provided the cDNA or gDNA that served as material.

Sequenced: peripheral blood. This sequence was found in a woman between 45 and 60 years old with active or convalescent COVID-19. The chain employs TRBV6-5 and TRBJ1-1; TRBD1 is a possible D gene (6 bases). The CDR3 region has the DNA TGTGCCAGCAGTTACTCTTGGACAGTGAACACTGAAGCTTTCTTT. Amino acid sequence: CASSYSWTVNTEAFF.